This T cell receptor beta chain was documented in a study of blood T cell repertoires in COVID-19. Germline values: CDR1 SNHLY, CDR2 FYNNEI. CDR3 length equals 13 residues. Trimming took off 4 bases at V and 7 bases at J, with 13 bases between the two ends. Method: immunoSEQ multiplex PCR; TCRdb's copy keeps in-frame clones and lacks some. The data contain about 130,000 clones, roughly 77% of them singletons. This clone was seen more than once but under ten times. The rearrangement uses TRBV2 and TRBJ1-2; D is possibly TRBD1 (5 bases). The origin of this receptor is an older woman with COVID-19, enrolled during active disease. The sample consisted of peripheral blood. The CDR3 DNA reads TGTGCCAGCAGTGGGCAGGGCTTCGGTGGCTACACCTTC. Protein product: CASSGQGFGGYTF.